This T cell receptor (beta chain) comes out of a study of blood T cell repertoires in COVID-19. Study-level information: Some COVID-19 samples were acute and others convalescent; all came from the United States, Italy and Spain. From T cells, B-cell-depleted T cells, or PBMCs came the material, which was cDNA or gDNA.

The CDR3 has 19 amino acids. The V and J ends lost 5 bases and 4 bases, in that order; junction bases with no gene match: 10. Germline assignment: CDR1 SGHVS and CDR2 FQNEAQ. Methods used by the authors: Nucleated cell number was recorded as an estimate derived from reference gene primer amplification. Profiling relied on immunoSEQ multiplex PCR, and the TCRdb table lists in-frame clones only, not all of them. V and J calls plus clone size are reproduced from that table; the DNA served to infer D and trimming. The table records approximately 200,000 clones, 75% to 90% of them present only once. Sequencing was done on a sample of peripheral blood. The chain recombines TRBV7-8 with TRBJ2-2, with 16 positions matching TRBD2. This clonotype was obtained from a man in his sixties with acute or convalescent COVID-19. The CDR3: CASSLKGTSGRVGTGELFF. The CDR3 coding sequence is TGTGCCAGCAGCCTGAAAGGGACTAGCGGGAGGGTGGGCACCGGGGAGCTGTTTTTT.